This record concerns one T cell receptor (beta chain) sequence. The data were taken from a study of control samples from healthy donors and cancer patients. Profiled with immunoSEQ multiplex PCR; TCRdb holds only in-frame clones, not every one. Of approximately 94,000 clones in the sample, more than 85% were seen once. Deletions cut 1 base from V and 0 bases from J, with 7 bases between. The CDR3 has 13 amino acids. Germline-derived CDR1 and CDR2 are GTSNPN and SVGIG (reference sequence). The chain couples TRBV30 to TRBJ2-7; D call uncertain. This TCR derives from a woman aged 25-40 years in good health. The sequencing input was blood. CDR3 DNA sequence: TGTGCCTGGAGTGGGATTATCTCCTACGAGCAGTACTTC. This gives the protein CAWSGIISYEQYF.